The present T cell receptor beta chain was sequenced within a study of T cells after yellow fever vaccination. The study's findings and limits: By day 5 rather than day 15, the secondary response had peaked, though it was weaker.

Of note for this clonotype: Its antigen is unknown.

CDR1 and CDR2 from the germline V gene are DFQATT and SNEGSKA (reference sequence). CDR3 length: 13 amino acids. J gave up 9 bases and V 5 bases, and 10 bases lay outside the gene matches. TCRdb redid the calling of the 5' RACE reads with MiXCR, one entry per CDR3 protein. The table has 350,000 to 450,000 distinct CDR3 sequences, around 6.5% seen once. The clonotype comes from a man aged 30 to 45 who received the YFV17D yellow fever vaccine. The sequencing here drew on PBMCs, taken 5 days after the yellow fever booster vaccination. The chain links TRBV20-1 to TRBJ1-5; 7 nucleotides align to TRBD1. The CDR3 DNA reads TGCAGTGCTGGCGAGACAGGGCGGGGGCCCCAGCATTTT. Amino acids: CSAGETGRGPQHF.